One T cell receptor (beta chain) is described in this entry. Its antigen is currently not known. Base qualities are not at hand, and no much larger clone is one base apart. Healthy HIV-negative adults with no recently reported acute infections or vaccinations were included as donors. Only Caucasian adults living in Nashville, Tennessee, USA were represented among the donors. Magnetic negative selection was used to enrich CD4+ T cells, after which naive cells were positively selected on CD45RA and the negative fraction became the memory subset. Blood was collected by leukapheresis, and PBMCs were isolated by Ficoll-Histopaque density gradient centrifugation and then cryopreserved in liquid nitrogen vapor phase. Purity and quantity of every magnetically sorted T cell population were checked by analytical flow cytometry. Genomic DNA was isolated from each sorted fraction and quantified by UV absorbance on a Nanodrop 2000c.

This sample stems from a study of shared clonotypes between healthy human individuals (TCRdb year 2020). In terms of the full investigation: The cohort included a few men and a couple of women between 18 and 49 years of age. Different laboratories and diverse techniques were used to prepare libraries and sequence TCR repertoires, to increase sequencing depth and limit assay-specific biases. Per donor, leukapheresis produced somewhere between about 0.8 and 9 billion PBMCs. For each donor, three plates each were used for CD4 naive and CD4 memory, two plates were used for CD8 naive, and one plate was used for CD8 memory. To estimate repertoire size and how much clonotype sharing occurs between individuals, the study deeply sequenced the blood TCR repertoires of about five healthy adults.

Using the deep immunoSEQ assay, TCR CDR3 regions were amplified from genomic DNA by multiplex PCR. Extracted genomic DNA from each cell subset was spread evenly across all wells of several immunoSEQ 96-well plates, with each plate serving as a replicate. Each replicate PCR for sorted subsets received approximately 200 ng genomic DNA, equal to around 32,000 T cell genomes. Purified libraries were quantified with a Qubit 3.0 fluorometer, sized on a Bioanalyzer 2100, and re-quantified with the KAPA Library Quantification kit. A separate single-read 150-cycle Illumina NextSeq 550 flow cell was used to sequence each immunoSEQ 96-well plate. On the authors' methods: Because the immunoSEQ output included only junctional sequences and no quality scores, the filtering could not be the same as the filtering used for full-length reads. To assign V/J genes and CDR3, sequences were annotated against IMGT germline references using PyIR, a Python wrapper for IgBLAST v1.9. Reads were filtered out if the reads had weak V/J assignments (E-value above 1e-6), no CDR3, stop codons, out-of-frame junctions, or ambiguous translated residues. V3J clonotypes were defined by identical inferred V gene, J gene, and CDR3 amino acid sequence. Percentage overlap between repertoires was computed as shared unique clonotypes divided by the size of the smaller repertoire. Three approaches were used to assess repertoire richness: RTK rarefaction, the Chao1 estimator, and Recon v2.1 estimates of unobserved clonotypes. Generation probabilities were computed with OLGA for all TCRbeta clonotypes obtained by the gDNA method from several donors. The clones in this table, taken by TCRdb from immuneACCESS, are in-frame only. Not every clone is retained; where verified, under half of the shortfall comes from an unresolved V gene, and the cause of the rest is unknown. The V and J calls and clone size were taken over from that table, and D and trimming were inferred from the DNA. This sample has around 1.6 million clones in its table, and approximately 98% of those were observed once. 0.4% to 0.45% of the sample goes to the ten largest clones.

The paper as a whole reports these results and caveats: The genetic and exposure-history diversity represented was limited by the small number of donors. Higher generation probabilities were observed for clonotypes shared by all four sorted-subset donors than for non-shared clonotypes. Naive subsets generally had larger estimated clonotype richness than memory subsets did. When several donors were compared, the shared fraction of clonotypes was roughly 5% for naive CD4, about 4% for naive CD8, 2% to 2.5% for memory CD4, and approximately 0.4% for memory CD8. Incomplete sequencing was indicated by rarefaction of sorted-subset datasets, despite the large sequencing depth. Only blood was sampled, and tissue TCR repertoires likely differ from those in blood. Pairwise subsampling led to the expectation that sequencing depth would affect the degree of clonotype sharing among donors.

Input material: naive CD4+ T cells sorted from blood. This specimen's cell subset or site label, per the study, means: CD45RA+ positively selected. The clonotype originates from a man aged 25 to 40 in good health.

The CDR3 protein sequence reads: CASSQDPDEYTGELFF. Read as DNA, the sequence is TGCGCCAGCAGCCAAGATCCGGACGAGTACACCGGGGAGCTGTTTTTT. The rearranged chain carries TRBV4-1 and TRBJ2-2; confidence is insufficient to name the D gene. V loses 0 bases, J loses 3 bases, and the germline ends lie 11 bases apart. In the germline V gene, CDR1 corresponds to MGHRA and CDR2 to YSYEKL. CDR3 length: 16 amino acids, cysteine to phenylalanine. The only DNA kept is the CDR3, 48 bases in frame from the first base.